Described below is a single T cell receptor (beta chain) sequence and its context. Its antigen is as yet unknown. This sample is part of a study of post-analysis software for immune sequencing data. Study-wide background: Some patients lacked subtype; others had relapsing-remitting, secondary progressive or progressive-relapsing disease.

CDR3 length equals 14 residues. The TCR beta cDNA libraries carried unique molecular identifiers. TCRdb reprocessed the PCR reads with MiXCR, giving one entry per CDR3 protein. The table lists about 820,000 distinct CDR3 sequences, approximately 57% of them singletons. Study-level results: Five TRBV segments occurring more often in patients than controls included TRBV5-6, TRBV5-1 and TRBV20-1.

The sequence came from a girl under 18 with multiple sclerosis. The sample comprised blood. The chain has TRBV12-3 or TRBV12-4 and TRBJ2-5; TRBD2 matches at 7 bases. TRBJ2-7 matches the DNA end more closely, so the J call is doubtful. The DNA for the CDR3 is TGTGCCAGCAGCCCATTAGCGGGTCCGGACGAGCAGTACTTC. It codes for CASSPLAGPDEQYF.